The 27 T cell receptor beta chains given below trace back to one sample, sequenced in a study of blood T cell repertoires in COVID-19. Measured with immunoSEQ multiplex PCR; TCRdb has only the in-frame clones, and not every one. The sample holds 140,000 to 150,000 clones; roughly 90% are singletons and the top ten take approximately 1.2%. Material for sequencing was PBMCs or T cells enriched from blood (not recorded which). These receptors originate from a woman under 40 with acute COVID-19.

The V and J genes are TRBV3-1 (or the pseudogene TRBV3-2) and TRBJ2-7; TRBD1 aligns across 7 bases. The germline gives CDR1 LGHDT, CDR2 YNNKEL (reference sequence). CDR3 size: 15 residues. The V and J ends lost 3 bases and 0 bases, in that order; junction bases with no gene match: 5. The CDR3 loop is CASSHGTGASYEQYF. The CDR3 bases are TGTGCCAGCAGCCATGGTACAGGGGCCTCCTACGAGCAGTACTTC.

DNA of the CDR3: TGTGCCTGGAGTGTAGGGACAGGGTGGGCAAAGAACACCGGGGAGCTGTTTTTT. Encoded protein: CAWSVGTGWAKNTGELFF. The rearrangement joins TRBV30 to TRBJ2-2; 9 bases fit TRBD1. This CDR3 is built from 18 residues. The germline CDR1 and CDR2 sequences are GTSNPN and SVGIG (reference sequence). J gave up 1 base and V 0 bases, and 9 bases lay outside the gene matches.

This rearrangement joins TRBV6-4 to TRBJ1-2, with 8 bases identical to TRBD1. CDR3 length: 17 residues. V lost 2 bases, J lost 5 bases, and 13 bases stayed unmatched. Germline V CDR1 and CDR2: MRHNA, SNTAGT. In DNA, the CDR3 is TGTGCCAGCAGTGACACCTTTGGTGGGACAGGCCTTTATGGCTACACCTTC. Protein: CASSDTFGGTGLYGYTF.

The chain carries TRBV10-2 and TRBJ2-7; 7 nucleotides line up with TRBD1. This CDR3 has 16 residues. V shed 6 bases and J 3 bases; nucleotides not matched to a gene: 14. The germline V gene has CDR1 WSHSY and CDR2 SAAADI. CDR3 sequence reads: CASSFRPGQNDYEQYF. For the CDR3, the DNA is TGCGCCAGCAGCTTTAGACCGGGACAGAACGACTACGAGCAGTACTTC.

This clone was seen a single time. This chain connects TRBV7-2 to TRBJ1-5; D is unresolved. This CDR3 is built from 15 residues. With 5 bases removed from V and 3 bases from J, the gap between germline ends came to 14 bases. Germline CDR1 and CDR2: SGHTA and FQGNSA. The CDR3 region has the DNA TGTGCCAGCAGCGCTAACCAGGTTTTCAATCAGCCCCAGCATTTT. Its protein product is CASSANQVFNQPQHF.

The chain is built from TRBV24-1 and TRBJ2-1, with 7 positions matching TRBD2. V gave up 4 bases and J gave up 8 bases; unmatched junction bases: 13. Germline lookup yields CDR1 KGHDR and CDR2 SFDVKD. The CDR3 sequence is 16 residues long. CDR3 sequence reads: CATSDPGEGLVDEQFF. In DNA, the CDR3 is TGTGCCACCAGTGACCCCGGGGAGGGGCTGGTCGATGAGCAGTTCTTC.

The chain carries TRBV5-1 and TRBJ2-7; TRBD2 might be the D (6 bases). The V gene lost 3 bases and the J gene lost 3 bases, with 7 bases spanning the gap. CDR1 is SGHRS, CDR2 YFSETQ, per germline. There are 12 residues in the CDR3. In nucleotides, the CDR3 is TGCGCCAGCAGCTATAGCGGCTACGAGCAGTACTTC. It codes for CASSYSGYEQYF. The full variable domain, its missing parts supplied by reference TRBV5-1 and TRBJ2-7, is KAGVTQTPRYLIKTRGQQVTLSCSPISGHRSVSWYQQTPGQGLQFLFEYFSETQRNKGNFPGRFSGRQFSNSRSEMNVSTLELGDSALYLCASSYSGYEQYFGPGTRLTVT.

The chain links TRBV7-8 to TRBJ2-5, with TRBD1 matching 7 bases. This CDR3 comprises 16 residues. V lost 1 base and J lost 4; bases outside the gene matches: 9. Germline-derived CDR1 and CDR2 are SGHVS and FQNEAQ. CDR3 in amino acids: CASSLGLTGFLETQYF. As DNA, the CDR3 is TGTGCCAGCAGCTTAGGGTTGACAGGGTTTTTAGAGACCCAGTACTTC. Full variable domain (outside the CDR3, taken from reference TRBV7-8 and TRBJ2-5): GAGVSQSPRYKVAKRGQDVALRCDPISGHVSLFWYQQALGQGPEFLTYFQNEAQLDKSGLPSDRFFAERPEGSVSTLKIQRTQQEDSAVYLCASSLGLTGFLETQYFGPGTRLLVL.

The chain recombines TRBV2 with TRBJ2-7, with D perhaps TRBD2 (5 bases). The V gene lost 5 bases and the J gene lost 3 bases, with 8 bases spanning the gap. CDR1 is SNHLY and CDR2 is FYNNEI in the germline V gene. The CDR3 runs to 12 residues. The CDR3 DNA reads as TGTGCCAGCAGTTTCGAGGGCTACGAGCAGTACTTC. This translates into CASSFEGYEQYF.

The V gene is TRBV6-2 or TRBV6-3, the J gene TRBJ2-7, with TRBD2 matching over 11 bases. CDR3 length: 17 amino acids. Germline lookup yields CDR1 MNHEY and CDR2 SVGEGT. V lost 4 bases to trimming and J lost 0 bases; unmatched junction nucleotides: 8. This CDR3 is CASSLASGRWASYEQYF. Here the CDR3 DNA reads TGTGCCAGCAGTTTGGCTAGCGGGAGGTGGGCCTCCTACGAGCAGTACTTC.

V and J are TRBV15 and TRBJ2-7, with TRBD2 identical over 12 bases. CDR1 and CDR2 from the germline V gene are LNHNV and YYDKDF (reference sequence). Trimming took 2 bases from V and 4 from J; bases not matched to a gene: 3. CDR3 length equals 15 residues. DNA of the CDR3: TGTGCCACCAGCAGACCGGGACTAGCGGGTTACGAGCAGTACTTC. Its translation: CATSRPGLAGYEQYF. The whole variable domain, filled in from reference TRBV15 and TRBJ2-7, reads DAMVIQNPRYQVTQFGKPVTLSCSQTLNHNVMYWYQQKSSQAPKLLFHYYDKDFNNEADTPDNFQSRRPNTSFCFLDIRSPGLGDTAMYLCATSRPGLAGYEQYFGPGTRLTVT.

The DNA of the CDR3 is TGTGCCAGCAGTTTAGGACAGGGCGGATATTCACCCCTCCACTTT. As protein: CASSLGQGGYSPLHF. The chain links TRBV3-1 (or the pseudogene TRBV3-2) to TRBJ1-6, with 8 bases aligning to TRBD1. CDR3 length: 15 residues. V was clipped by 6 bases and J by 8 bases; unmatched bases: 9. Germline lookup yields CDR1 LGHDT and CDR2 YNNKEL (reference sequence).

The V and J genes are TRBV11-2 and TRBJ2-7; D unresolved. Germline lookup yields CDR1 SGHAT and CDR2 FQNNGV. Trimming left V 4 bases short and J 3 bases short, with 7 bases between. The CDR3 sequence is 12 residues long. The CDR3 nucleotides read TGTGCCAGCAGCTCGATAGTCTACGAGCAGTACTTC. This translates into CASSSIVYEQYF.

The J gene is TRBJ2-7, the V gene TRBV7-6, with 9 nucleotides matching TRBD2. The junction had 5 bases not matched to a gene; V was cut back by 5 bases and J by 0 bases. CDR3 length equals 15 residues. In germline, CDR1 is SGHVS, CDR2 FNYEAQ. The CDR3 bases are TGTGCCAGCAGCCCCGGACTAGCGAGCTCCTACGAGCAGTACTTC. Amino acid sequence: CASSPGLASSYEQYF.

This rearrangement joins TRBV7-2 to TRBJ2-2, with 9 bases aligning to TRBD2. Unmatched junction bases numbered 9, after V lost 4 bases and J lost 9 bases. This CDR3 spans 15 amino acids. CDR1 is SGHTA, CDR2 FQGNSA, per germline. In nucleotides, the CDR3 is TGTGCCAGCAGCTCCGGTAGTAGCGGGAGCAGGGAGCTGTTTTTT. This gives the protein CASSSGSSGSRELFF.

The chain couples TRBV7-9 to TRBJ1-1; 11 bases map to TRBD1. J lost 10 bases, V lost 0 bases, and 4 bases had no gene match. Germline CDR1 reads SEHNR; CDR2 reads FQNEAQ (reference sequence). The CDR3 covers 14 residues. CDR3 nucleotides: TGTGCCAGCAGCTTAGCGGACAGGGGGCGCCGAGCTTTCTTT. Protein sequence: CASSLADRGRRAFF.

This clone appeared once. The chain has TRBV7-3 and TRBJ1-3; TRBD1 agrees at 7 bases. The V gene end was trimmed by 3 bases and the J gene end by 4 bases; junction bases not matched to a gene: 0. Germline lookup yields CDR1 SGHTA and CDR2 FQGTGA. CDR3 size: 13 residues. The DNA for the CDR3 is TGTGCCAGCAGCTTGGGACAGGGAAACACCATATATTTT. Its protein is CASSLGQGNTIYF.

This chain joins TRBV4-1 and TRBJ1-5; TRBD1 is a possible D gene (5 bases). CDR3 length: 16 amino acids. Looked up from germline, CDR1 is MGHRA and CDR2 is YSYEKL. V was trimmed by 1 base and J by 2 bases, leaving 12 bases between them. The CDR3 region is CASSQVGGEGNQPQHF. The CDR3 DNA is TGCGCCAGCAGCCAAGTCGGGGGTGAAGGCAATCAGCCCCAGCATTTT.

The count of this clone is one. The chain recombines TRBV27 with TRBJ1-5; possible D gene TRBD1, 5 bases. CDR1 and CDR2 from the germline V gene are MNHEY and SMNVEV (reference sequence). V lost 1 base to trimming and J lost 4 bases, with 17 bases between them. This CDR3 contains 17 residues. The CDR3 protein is CASSLLAEVWGNQPQHF. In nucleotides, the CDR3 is TGTGCCAGCAGTTTATTAGCGGAAGTTTGGGGGAATCAGCCCCAGCATTTT.

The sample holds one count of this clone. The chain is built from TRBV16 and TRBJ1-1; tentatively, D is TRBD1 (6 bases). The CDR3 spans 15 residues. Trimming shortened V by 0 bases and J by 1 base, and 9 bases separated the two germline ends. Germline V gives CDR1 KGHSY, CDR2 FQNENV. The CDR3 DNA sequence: TGTGCCAGCAGCCAATCAAGGGGGAGGAACACTGAAGCTTTCTTT. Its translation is CASSQSRGRNTEAFF.

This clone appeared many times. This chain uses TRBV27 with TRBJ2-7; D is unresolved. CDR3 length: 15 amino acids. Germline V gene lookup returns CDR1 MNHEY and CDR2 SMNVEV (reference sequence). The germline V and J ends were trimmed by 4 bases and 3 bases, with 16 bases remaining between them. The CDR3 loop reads CASSSVSAGRYEQYF. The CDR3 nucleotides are TGTGCCAGCAGTTCCGTCTCAGCAGGTCGCTACGAGCAGTACTTC.

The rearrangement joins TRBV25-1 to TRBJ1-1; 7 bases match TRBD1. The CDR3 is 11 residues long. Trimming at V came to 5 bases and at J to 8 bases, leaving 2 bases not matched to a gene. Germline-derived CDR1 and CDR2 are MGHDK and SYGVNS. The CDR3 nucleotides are TGTGCCAGCAGTTGGACAGGCGAAGCTTTCTTT. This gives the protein CASSWTGEAFF.

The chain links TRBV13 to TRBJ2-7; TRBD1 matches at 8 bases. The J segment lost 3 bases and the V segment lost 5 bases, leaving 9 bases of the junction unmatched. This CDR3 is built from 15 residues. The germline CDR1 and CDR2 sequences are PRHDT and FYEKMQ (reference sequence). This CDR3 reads CASSQGQGGFYEQYF. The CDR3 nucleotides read TGTGCCAGCAGCCAAGGACAGGGCGGTTTCTACGAGCAGTACTTC.

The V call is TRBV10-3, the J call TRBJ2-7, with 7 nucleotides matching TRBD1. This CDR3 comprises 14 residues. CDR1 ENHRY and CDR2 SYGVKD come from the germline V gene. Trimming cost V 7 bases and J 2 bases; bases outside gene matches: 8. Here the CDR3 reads CAIKSQGETYEQYF. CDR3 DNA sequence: TGTGCCATCAAGTCTCAGGGGGAGACCTACGAGCAGTACTTC.

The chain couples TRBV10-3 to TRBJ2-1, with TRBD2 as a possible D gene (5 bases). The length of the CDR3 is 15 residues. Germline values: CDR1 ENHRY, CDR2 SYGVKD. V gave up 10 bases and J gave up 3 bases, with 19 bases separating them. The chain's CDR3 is CATEGTNTRYNEQFF. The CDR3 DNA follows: TGTGCCACCGAGGGAACTAATACACGCTACAATGAGCAGTTCTTC.

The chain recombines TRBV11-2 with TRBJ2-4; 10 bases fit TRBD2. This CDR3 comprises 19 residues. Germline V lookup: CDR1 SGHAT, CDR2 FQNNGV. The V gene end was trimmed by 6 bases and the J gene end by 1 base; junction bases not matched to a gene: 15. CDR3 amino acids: CASSPLSGRALGAKNIQYF. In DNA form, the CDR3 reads TGTGCCAGCAGTCCATTAAGCGGGAGGGCTTTGGGGGCCAAAAACATTCAGTACTTC.

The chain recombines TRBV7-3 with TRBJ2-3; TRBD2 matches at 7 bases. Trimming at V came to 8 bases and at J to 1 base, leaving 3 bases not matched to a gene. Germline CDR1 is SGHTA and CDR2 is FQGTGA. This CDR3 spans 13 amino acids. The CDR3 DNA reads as TGTGCCAGCGCGGGGGATGGCACAGATACGCAGTATTTT. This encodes CASAGDGTDTQYF.